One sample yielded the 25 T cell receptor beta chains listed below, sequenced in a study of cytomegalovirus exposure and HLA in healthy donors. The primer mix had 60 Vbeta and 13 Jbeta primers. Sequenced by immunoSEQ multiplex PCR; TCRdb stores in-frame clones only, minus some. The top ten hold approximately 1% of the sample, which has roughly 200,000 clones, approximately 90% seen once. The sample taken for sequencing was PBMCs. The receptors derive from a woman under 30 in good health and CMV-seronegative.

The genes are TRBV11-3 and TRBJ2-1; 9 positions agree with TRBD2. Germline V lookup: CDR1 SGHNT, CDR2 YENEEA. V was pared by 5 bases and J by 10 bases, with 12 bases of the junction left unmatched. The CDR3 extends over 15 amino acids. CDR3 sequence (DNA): TGTGCCAGCAGCCCGGGGTCCGGGACTAGCTCGGAGCAGTTCTTC. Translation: CASSPGSGTSSEQFF.

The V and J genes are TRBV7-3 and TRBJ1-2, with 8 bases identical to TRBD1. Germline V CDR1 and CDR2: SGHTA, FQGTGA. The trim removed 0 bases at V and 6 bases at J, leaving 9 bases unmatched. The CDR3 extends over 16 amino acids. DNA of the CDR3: TGTGCCAGCAGCTTAACACGGGCCCAGGGGGCGGATGGCTACACCTTC. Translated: CASSLTRAQGADGYTF.

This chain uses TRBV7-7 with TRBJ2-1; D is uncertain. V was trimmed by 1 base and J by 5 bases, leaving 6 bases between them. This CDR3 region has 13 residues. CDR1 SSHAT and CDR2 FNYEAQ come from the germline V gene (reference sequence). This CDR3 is CASSLGQNNEQFF. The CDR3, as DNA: TGTGCCAGCAGCTTAGGGCAGAACAATGAGCAGTTCTTC.

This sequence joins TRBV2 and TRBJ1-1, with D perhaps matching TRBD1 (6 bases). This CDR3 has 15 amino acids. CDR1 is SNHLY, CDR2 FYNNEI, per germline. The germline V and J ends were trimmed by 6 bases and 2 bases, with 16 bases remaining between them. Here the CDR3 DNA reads TGTGCCAGCAGGGCCTTTCGGGGGGCAAACACTGAAGCTTTCTTT. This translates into CASRAFRGANTEAFF.

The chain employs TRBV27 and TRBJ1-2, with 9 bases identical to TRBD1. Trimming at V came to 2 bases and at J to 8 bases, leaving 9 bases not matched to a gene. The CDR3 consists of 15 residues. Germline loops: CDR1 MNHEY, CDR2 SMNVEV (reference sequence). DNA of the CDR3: TGTGCCAGCAGTTTAATGGTGGGACAGGGTCAGGGCTACACCTTC. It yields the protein CASSLMVGQGQGYTF.

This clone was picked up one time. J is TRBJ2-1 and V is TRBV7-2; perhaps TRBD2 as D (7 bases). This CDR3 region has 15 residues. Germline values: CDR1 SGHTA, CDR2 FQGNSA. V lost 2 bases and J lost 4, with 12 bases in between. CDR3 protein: CASSLSGGAYNEQFF. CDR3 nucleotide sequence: TGTGCCAGCAGCTTAAGTGGGGGGGCTTACAATGAGCAGTTCTTC. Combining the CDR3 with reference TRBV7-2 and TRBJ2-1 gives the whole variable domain GAGVSQSPSNKVTEKGKDVELRCDPISGHTALYWYRQSLGQGLEFLIYFQGNSAPDKSGLPSDRFSAERTGGSVSTLTIQRTQQEDSAVYLCASSLSGGAYNEQFFGPGTRLTVL.

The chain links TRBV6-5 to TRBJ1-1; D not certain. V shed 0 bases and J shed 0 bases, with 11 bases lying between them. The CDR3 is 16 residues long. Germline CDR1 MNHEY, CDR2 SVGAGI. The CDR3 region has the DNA TGTGCCAGCAGTTACTCGAGAAGGAGTATGAACACTGAAGCTTTCTTT. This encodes CASSYSRRSMNTEAFF.

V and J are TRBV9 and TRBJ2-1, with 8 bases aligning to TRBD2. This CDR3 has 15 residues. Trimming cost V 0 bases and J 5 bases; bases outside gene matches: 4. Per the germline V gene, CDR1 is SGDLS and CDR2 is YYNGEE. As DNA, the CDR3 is TGTGCCAGCAGCGTAGCAGGTAGCGGGGACAATGAGCAGTTCTTC. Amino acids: CASSVAGSGDNEQFF.

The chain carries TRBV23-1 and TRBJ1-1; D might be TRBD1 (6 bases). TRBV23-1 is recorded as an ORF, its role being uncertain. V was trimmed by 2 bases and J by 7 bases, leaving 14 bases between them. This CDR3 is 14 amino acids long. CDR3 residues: CASSQSTRRGEAFF. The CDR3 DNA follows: TGCGCCAGCAGTCAAAGTACTCGCAGGGGTGAAGCTTTCTTT.

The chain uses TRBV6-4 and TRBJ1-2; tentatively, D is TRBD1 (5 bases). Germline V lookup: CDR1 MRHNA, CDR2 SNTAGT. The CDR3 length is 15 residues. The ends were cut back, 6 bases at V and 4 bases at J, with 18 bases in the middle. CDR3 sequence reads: CASSATRDGGYGYTF. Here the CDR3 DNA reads TGTGCCAGCAGCGCCACAAGGGACGGGGGCTATGGCTACACCTTC.

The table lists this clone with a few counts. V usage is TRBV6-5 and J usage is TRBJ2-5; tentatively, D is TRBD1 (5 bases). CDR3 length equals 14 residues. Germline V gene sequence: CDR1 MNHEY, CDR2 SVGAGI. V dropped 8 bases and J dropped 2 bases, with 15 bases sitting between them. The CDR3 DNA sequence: TGTGCCAGCGGGTTGGGGCGTAGGCAAGAGACCCAGTACTTC. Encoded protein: CASGLGRRQETQYF.

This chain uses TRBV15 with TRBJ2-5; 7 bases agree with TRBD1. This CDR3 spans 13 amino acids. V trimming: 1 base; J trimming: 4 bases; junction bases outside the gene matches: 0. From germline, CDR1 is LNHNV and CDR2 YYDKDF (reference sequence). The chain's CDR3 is CATSRGTGETQYF. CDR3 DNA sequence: TGTGCCACCAGCAGAGGGACAGGAGAGACCCAGTACTTC.

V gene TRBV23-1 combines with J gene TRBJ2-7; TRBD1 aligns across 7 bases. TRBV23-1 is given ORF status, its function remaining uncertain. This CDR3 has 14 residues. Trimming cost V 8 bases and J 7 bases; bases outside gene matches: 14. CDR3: CASPAIILQGEQYF. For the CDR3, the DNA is TGCGCCAGCCCGGCGATCATCCTACAGGGGGAGCAGTACTTC.

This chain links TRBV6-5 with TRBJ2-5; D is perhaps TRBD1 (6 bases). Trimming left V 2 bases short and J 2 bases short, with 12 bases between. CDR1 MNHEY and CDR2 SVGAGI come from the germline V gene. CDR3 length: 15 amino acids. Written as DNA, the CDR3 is TGTGCCAGCAGTTACGGCCCGGGACAACAAGAGACCCAGTACTTC. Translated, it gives CASSYGPGQQETQYF.

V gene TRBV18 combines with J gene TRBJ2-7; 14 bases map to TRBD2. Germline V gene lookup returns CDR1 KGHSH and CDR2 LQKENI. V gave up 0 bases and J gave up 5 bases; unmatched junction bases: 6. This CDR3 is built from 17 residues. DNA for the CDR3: TGTGCCAGCTCACCACCGGGACTAGCGGGGGCCGTAAACGAGCAGTACTTC. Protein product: CASSPPGLAGAVNEQYF.

The CDR3 region has the DNA TGTGCCAGCAGCTCCCGGGGGAGCACAGATACGCAGTATTTT. Protein product: CASSSRGSTDTQYF. The rearrangement uses TRBV7-3 and TRBJ2-3, with D perhaps matching TRBD2 (6 bases). Germline CDR1 SGHTA, CDR2 FQGTGA. Trimming pared 4 bases from V and 0 bases from J, leaving 8 bases between. CDR3 size: 14 residues. Full variable domain (outside the CDR3, taken from reference TRBV7-3 and TRBJ2-3): GAGVSQTPSNKVTEKGKYVELRCDPISGHTALYWYRQSLGQGPEFLIYFQGTGAADDSGLPNDRFFAVRPEGSVSTLKIQRTERGDSAVYLCASSSRGSTDTQYFGPGTRLTVL.

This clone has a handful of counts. CDR3: CASTLLAGDYNEQFF. DNA for the CDR3: TGTGCCAGCACTTTACTAGCGGGGGACTACAATGAGCAGTTCTTC. The rearrangement joins TRBV6-1 to TRBJ2-1; 11 bases agree with TRBD2. V lost 7 bases to trimming and J lost 3 bases; unmatched junction nucleotides: 5. The germline V gene has CDR1 MNHNS and CDR2 SASEGT. CDR3 length equals 15 residues.

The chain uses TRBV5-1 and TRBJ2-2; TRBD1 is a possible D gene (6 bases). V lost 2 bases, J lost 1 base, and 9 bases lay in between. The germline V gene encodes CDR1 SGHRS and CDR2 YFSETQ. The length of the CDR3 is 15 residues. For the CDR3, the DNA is TGCGCCAGCAGCTTTACAGGGATGAACACCGGGGAGCTGTTTTTT. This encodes CASSFTGMNTGELFF. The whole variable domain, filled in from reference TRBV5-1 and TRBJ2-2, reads KAGVTQTPRYLIKTRGQQVTLSCSPISGHRSVSWYQQTPGQGLQFLFEYFSETQRNKGNFPGRFSGRQFSNSRSEMNVSTLELGDSALYLCASSFTGMNTGELFFGEGSRLTVL.

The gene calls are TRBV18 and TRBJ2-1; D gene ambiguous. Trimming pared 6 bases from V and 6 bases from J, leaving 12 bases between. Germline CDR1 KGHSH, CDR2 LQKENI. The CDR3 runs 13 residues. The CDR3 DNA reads TGTGCCAGCTCTCTCCCCCCCTCCAATGAGCAGTTCTTC. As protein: CASSLPPSNEQFF.

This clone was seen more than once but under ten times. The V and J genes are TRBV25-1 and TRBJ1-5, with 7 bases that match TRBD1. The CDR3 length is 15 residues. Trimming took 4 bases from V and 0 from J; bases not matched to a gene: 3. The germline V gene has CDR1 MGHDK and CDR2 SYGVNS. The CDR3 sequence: CASSGGTVSNQPQHF. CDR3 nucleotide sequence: TGTGCCAGCAGTGGAGGGACAGTTAGCAATCAGCCCCAGCATTTT. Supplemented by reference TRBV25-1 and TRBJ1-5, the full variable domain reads EADIYQTPRYLVIGTGKKITLECSQTMGHDKMYWYQQDPGMELHLIHYSYGVNSTEKGDLSSESTVSRIRTEHFPLTLESARPSHTSQYLCASSGGTVSNQPQHFGDGTRLSIL.

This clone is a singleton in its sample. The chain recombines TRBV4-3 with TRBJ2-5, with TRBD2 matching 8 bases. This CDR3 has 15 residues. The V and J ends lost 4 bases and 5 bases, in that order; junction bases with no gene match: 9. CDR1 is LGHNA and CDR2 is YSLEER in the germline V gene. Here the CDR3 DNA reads TGCGCCAGCAGCCTGATCAGCGGGGGTGGGGAGACCCAGTACTTC. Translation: CASSLISGGGETQYF.

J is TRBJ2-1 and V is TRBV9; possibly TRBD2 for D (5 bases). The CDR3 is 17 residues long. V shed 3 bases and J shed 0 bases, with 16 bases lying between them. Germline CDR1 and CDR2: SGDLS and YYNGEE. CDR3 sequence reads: CASSDPRAGPSYNEQFF. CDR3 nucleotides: TGTGCCAGCAGCGACCCGAGGGCCGGTCCCTCCTACAATGAGCAGTTCTTC.

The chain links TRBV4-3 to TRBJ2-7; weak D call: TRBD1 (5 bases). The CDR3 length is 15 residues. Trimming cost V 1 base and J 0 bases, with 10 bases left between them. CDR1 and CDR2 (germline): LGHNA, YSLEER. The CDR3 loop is CASSQGQRSSYEQYF. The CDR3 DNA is TGCGCCAGCAGCCAAGGACAGAGGAGCTCCTACGAGCAGTACTTC.

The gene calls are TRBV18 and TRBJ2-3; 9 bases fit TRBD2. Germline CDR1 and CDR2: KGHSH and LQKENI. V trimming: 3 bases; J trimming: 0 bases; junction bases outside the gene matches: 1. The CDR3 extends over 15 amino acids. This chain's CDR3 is CASSPAGGSTDTQYF. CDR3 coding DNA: TGTGCCAGCTCACCCGCGGGGGGGAGCACAGATACGCAGTATTTT. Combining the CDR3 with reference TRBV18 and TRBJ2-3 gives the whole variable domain NAGVMQNPRHLVRRRGQEARLRCSPMKGHSHVYWYRQLPEEGLKFMVYLQKENIIDESGMPKERFSAEFPKEGPSILRIQQVVRGDSAAYFCASSPAGGSTDTQYFGPGTRLTVL.

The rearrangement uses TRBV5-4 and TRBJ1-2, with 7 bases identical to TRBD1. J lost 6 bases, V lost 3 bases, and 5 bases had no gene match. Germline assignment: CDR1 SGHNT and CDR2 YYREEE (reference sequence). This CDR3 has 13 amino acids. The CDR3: CASSSTGPHGYTF. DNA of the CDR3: TGTGCCAGCAGCTCGACAGGGCCCCATGGCTACACCTTC.